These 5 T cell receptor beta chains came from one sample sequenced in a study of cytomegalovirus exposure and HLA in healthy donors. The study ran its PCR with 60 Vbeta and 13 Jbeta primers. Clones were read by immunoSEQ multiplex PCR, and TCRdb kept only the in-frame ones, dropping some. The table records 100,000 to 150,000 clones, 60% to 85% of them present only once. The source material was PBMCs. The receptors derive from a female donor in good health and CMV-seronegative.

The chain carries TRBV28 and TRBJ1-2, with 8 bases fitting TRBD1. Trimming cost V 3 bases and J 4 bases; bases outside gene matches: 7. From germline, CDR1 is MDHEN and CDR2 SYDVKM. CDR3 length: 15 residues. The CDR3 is CASSFRTGRGYGYTF. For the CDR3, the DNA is TGTGCCAGCAGTTTCAGGACAGGGAGGGGCTATGGCTACACCTTC.

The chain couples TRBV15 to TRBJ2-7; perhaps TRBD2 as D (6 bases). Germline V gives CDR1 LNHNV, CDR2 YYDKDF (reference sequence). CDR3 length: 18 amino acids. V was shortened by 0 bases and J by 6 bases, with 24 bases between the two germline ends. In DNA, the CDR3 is TGTGCCACCAGCAGAGATTTAGACGAGGCGGAGGGGTACGGCGAGCAGTACTTC. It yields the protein CATSRDLDEAEGYGEQYF.

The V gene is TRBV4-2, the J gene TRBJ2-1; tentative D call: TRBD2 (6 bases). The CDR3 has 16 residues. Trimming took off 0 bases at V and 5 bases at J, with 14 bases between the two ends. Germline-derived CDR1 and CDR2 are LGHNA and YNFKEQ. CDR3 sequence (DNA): TGTGCCAGCAGCCAAGACGGCGGGGTGGGCAACAATGAGCAGTTCTTC. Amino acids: CASSQDGGVGNNEQFF.

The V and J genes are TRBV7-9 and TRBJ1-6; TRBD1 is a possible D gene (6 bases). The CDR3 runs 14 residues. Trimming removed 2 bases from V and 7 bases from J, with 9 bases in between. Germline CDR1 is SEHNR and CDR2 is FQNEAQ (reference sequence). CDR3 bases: TGTGCCAGCAGCTTAACAGGGAGCAATTCACCCCTCCACTTT. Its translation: CASSLTGSNSPLHF.

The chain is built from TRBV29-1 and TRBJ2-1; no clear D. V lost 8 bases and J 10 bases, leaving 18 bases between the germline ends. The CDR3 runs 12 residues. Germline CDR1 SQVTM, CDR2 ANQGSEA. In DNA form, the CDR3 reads TGCAGCACATCCCCGGTCGGCAGGGAGCAGTTCTTC. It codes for CSTSPVGREQFF.